This TCR beta chain was captured in a study of cytomegalovirus exposure and HLA in healthy donors. PCR employed 60 Vbeta and 13 Jbeta primers. Assay: immunoSEQ multiplex PCR; the TCRdb copy retains only in-frame clones and omits some. This sample yields roughly 200,000 clones, of which approximately 80% are seen a single time; approximately 2.9% belongs to the top ten. The germline V and J ends were trimmed by 4 bases and 0 bases, with 19 bases remaining between them. Germline V gene data show CDR1 as SGHAT and CDR2 as FQNNGV. CDR3 length equals 17 residues. The sequenced material came from PBMCs. The chain couples TRBV11-2 to TRBJ2-7, with a tentative D call TRBD2 (6 bases). The clonotype was recovered from a female donor in good health and CMV-seronegative. CDR3 amino acids: CASSSIPGTFISYEQYF. The CDR3 DNA is TGTGCCAGCAGCTCGATACCCGGGACTTTCATCTCCTACGAGCAGTACTTC.